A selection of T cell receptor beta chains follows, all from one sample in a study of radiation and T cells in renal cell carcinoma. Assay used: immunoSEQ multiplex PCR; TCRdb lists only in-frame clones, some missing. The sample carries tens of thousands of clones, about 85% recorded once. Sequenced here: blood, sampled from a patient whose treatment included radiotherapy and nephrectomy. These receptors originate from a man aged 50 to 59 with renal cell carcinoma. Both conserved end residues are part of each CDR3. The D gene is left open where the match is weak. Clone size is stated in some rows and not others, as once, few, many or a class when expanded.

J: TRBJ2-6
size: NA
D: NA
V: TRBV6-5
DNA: TGTGCCAGCAGTTACGCCCGGAGATCTGGGGCCAACGTCCTGACTTTC
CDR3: CASSYARRSGANVLTF

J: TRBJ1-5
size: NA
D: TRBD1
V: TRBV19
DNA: TGTGCCAGTAGTATAGATCAATTCCAGGGGGCGGACAGCAATCAGCCCCAGCATTTT
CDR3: CASSIDQFQGADSNQPQHF

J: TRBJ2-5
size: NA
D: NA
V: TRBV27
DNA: TGTGCCAGCAGTTTAGACCCGGTCGGGGAGACCCAGTACTTC
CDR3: CASSLDPVGETQYF

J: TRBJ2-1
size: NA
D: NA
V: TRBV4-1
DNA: TGCGCCAGCAGCCTACGGGGAGGCCCGAGGAATGAGCAGTTCTTC
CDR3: CASSLRGGPRNEQFF

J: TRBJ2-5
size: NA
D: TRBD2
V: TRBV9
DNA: TGTGCCAGCAGCGTAGGAGCTAGCGGGATCCAAGAGACCCAGTACTTC
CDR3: CASSVGASGIQETQYF

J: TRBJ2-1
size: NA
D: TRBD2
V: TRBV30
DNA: TGTGCCTGGAGAAACAGCGGGGGGTTGGCTGAGCAGTTCTTC
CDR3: CAWRNSGGLAEQFF

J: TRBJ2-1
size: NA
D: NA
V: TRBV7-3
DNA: TGTGCCAGCAGCCTAGGGCTCGGCGGGCCGCCCTACAATGAGCAGTTCTTC
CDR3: CASSLGLGGPPYNEQFF

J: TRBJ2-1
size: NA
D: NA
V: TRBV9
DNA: TGTGCCAGCAGCGTAAACGGGCTCGGGCAGTTCTTC
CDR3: CASSVNGLGQFF

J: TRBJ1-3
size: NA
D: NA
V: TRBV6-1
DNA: TGTGCCAGCAGTGAAGGTGGCAGATTCGGAAACACCATATATTTT
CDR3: CASSEGGRFGNTIYF

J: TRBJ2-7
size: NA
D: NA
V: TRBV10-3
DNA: TGTGCCATCAGTGAGTTCAATGACTACGAGCAGTACTTC
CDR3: CAISEFNDYEQYF

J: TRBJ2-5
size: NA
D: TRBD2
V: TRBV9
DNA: TGTGCCAGCAGCTCCTTGACTAGCGGGGGTCAAGAGACCCAGTACTTC
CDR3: CASSSLTSGGQETQYF

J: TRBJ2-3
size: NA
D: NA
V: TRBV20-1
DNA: TGCAGTGCGGAACTGGAGGATACGCAGTATTTT
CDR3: CSAELEDTQYF

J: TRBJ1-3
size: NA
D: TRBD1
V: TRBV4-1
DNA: TGCGCCAGCAGCCAAGACCCCCCGGACAGGGGCTCTGGAAACACCATATATTTT
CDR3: CASSQDPPDRGSGNTIYF

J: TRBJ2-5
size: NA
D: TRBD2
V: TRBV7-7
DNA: TGTGCTACGGCTAGCGGGGGGGCCGGGGAGACCCAGTACTTC
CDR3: CATASGGAGETQYF

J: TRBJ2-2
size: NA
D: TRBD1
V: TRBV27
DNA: TGTGCCAGCAGTTCGTCCGGGACAGGGAATAGGGAGCTGTTTTTT
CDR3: CASSSSGTGNRELFF

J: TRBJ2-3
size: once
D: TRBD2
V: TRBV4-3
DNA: TGCGCCAGCACCTTAAGCCTAGCGGGGGCCTCTAGCACAGATACGCAGTATTTT
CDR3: CASTLSLAGASSTDTQYF

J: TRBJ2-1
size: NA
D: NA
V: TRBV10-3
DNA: TGTGCCATCAGTCGACAGGTGAGCTCCTACAATGAGCAGTTCTTC
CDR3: CAISRQVSSYNEQFF

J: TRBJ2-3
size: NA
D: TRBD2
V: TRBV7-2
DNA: TGTGCCAGCAGCCTACTTAGCGGGGGGCGCACAGATACGCAGTATTTT
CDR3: CASSLLSGGRTDTQYF

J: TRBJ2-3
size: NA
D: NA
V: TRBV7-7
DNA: TGTGCTAGCAGCGCGCAGCTCCGTTCAGATACGCAGTATTTT
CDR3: CASSAQLRSDTQYF

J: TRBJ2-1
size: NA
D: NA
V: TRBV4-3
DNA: TGCGCCAGCAGCCAAGATCGGGGCGGGGAGCCTTACAATGAGCAGTTCTTC
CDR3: CASSQDRGGEPYNEQFF

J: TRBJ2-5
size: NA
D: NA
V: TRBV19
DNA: TGTGCCAGTAGACCCGGACAGTCGGAAGAGACCCAGTACTTC
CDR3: CASRPGQSEETQYF

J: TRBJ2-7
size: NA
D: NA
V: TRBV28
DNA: TGTGCCAGCAGTGGGGGGATCTCTCCCTACGAGCAGTACTTC
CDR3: CASSGGISPYEQYF

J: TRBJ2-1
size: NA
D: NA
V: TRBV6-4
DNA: TGTGCCAGCAGTGACGGTAGGACCCACTCAAATGAGCAGTTCTTC
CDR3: CASSDGRTHSNEQFF

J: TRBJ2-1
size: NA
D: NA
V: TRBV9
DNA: TGTGCCAGCAGCGTAGGGGGCGTAGGGGATGAGCAGTTCTTC
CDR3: CASSVGGVGDEQFF

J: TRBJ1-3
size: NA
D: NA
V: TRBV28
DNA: TGTGCCAGCAGTTATGTGTTGGGTAGAGCTTCCACCATATATTTT
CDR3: CASSYVLGRASTIYF

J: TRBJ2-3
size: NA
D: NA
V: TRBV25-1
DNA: TGTGCCAGCAGGGGTGGGACTCTCGCAGATACGCAGTATTTT
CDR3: CASRGGTLADTQYF

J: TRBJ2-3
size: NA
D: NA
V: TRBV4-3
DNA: TGCGCCAGCAGCCAAGCTCGGCACACAGATACGCAGTATTTT
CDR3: CASSQARHTDTQYF

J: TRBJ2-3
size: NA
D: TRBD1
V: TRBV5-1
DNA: TGCGCCAGCAGCTCACAGGGGCAAAGCACAGATACGCAGTATTTT
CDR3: CASSSQGQSTDTQYF

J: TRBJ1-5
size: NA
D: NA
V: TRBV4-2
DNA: TGTGCCAGCAGCCAAGAGGGGGCGGGTCGTCAGCCCCAGCATTTT
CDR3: CASSQEGAGRQPQHF

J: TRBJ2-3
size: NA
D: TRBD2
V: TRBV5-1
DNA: TGCGCCAGCAGCTTGGGGTTCGCGGGAGGGGGCACAGATACGCAGTATTTT
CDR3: CASSLGFAGGGTDTQYF

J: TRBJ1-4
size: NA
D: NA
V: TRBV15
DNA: TGTGCCACCCGGTGGGGTGTAGGAGAGGAAAAACTGTTTTTT
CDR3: CATRWGVGEEKLFF

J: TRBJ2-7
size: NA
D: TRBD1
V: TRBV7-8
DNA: TGTGCCAGCAGCTTAAGACAGGGTCCCTACGAGCAGTACTTC
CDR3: CASSLRQGPYEQYF

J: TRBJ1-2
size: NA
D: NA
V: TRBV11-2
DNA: TGTGCCAGCAGCTTAGGAACTGTAGGGGGCTACACCTTC
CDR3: CASSLGTVGGYTF

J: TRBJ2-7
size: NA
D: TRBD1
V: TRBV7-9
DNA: TGTGCCAGCAGCTCGGATAGGACAGGTAGCTCCTACGAGCAGTACTTC
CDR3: CASSSDRTGSSYEQYF

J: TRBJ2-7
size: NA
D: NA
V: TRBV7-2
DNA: TGTGCCAGCAGCTTAGCGTCAGGGGTTTATAACGAGCAGTACTTC
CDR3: CASSLASGVYNEQYF

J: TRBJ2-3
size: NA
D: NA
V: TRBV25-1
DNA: TGTGCCAGCAGTAAAAGCCGGGTACCCGGACCAGATACGCAGTATTTT
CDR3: CASSKSRVPGPDTQYF

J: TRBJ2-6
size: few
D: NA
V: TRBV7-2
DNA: TGTGCCAGCAGCTTAAGGGGGGACCCCTCTGGGGCCAACGTCCTGACTTTC
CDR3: CASSLRGDPSGANVLTF

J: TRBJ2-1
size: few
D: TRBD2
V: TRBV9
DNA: TGTGCCAGCAGCCCTAAGGGACTAGCCAACTACAATGAGCAGTTCTTC
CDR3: CASSPKGLANYNEQFF

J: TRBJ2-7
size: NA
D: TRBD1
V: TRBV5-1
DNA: TGCGCCAGCAGTCCCACATCTTACAGGGGAAACGAGCAGTACTTC
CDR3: CASSPTSYRGNEQYF

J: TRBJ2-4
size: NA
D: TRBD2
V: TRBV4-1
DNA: TGCGCCAGCAGCGAATCGACTAGCGGGGGGGCTCTAGCCAAAAACATTCAGTACTTC
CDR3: CASSESTSGGALAKNIQYF

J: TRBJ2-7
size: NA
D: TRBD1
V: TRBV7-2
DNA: TGTGCCAGCAGCTCGAGGACAGGGCCGGAGCGGGAGCAGTACTTC
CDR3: CASSSRTGPEREQYF

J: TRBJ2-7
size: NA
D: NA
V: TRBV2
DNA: TGTGCCAGCAGTGAAAATGGGCTGTTATACTTC
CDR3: CASSENGLLYF

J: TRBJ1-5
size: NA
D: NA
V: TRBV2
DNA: TGTGCCAGCAGTGGGGACGGAAACAATCAGCCCCAGCATTTT
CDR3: CASSGDGNNQPQHF

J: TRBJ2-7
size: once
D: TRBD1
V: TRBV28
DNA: TGTGCCAGCAGTACCGGGACAGCAACTGACTACGAGCAGTACTTC
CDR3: CASSTGTATDYEQYF

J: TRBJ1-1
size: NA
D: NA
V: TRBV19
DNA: TGTGCCAGTAGTACCCTTCGTGCCACTGAAGCTTTCTTT
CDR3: CASSTLRATEAFF

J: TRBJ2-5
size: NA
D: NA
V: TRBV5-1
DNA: TGCGCCAGCAGCTCTGGACAGTTCCAAGAGACCCAGTACTTC
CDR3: CASSSGQFQETQYF

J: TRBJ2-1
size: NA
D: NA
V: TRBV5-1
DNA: TGCGCCAGCAGCTTAAATCGGAGGAATGAGCAGTTCTTC
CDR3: CASSLNRRNEQFF

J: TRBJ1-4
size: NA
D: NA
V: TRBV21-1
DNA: TGTGCCAGCAGCAAAGCAACCCCAGGGGTGGCCGCAACTAATGAAAAACTGTTTTTT
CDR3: CASSKATPGVAATNEKLFF

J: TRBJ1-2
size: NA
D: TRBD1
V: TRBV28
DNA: TGTGCCAGCAGGGCTTCAGGGGGGGGATTCTATGGCTACACCTTC
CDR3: CASRASGGGFYGYTF

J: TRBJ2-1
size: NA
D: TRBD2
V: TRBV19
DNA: TGTGCCAGTACCCAGTGGCTAGCGGCCTCGCACAATGAGCAGTTCTTC
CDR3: CASTQWLAASHNEQFF

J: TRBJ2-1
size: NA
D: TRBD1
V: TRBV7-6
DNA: TGTGCCAGCAGGACAGGACAGGGGGCCGAAAATGAGCAGTTCTTC
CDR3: CASRTGQGAENEQFF

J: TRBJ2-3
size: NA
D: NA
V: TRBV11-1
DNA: TGTGCCAGCAGCCAACCGGGACATGGCACAGATACGCAGTATTTT
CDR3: CASSQPGHGTDTQYF

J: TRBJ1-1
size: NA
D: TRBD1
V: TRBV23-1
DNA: TGCGCCAGCAGTCGACCGGGACAGATGAACACTGAAGCTTTCTTT
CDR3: CASSRPGQMNTEAFF

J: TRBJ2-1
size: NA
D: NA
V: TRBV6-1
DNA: TGTGCCAGCAGTGAAGCGGAGCAGGGGAACAATGAGCAGTTCTTC
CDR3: CASSEAEQGNNEQFF